The 9 T cell receptor beta chains reported below all come from one sample, sequenced in a study of T-cell memory formation after mild COVID-19. TCRdb called the 5' RACE reads again in MiXCR, with one record for every CDR3 protein. The sample lists about 250,000 distinct CDR3 sequences; about 16% were seen once. The sample was PBMCs or a T cell subset sorted from them (not recorded which). The receptors stem from an adult woman who had mild COVID-19 (a few samples of this study predate the infection). Cell type and time point are not known.

The gene calls are TRBV7-9 and TRBJ2-4, with 9 positions matching TRBD1. V dropped 1 base and J dropped 1; count of bases not matched to a gene: 17. Germline-derived CDR1 and CDR2 are SEHNR and FQNEAQ (reference sequence). This CDR3 comprises 21 residues. CDR3 amino acids: CASSLVFGTGRDRLAKNIQYF. CDR3 DNA sequence: TGTGCCAGCAGCTTAGTCTTCGGGACAGGGCGTGACCGGTTGGCCAAAAACATTCAGTACTTC.

This chain connects TRBV7-2 to TRBJ2-1; no firm D call. This CDR3 has 13 residues. Germline loops: CDR1 SGHTA, CDR2 FQGNSA. The germline V and J ends were trimmed by 5 bases and 4 bases, with 9 bases remaining between them. The CDR3 loop reads CASSLQQYNEQFF. CDR3 coding DNA: TGTGCCAGCAGCCTTCAACAGTACAATGAGCAGTTCTTC.

The chain has TRBV7-2 and TRBJ2-2; TRBD2 matches at 7 bases. Germline lookup yields CDR1 SGHTA and CDR2 FQGNSA. The CDR3 extends over 19 amino acids. After removal of 2 bases from V and 3 bases from J, the junction contained 15 bases not matched to a gene. In DNA form, the CDR3 reads TGTGCCAGCAGCTTAAGGGCTAGCGGTCTGGTTGTGTACACCGGGGAGCTGTTTTTT. It translates to CASSLRASGLVVYTGELFF.

The rearrangement joins TRBV5-1 to TRBJ2-1; D not certain. V lost 0 bases to trimming and J lost 3 bases, with 13 bases between them. The CDR3 has 16 amino acids. CDR1 and CDR2 (germline): SGHRS, YFSETQ. CDR3 protein: CASSLGLGPYYNEQFF. CDR3 nucleotide sequence: TGCGCCAGCAGCTTGGGCCTCGGCCCATACTACAATGAGCAGTTCTTC.

The V and J genes are TRBV20-1 and TRBJ1-6; possibly TRBD1 for D (6 bases). CDR1 and CDR2 (germline): DFQATT, SNEGSKA (reference sequence). The CDR3 covers 15 residues. The germline V and J ends were trimmed by 1 base and 3 bases, with 10 bases remaining between them. For the CDR3, the DNA is TGCAGTGCTAGAGGGGGCAGGGGCTATAATTCACCCCTCCACTTT. Translation gives CSARGGRGYNSPLHF.

This clonotype has just a few counts. The chain links TRBV5-4 to TRBJ2-7; tentatively, D is TRBD2 (5 bases). From germline, CDR1 is SGHNT and CDR2 YYREEE (reference sequence). The CDR3 contains 15 residues. V dropped 0 bases and J dropped 2 bases, with 12 bases sitting between them. The CDR3 DNA is TGTGCCAGCAGCTTGGGTGGGTCGGGGACCTACGAGCAGTACTTC. Its translation is CASSLGGSGTYEQYF.

This clonotype was found a few times. The chain is built from TRBV11-2 and TRBJ2-1; D remains ambiguous. The V end lost 4 bases, the J end lost 7 bases, and 11 bases lay between the germline ends. Per the germline V gene, CDR1 is SGHAT and CDR2 is FQNNGV. The CDR3 loop spans 13 amino acids. Here the CDR3 reads CASSSPLGNEQFF. The CDR3 bases are TGTGCCAGCAGCTCGCCACTGGGGAATGAGCAGTTCTTC.

This clonotype has ten or more counts. This chain joins TRBV5-4 and TRBJ2-3; 7 positions agree with TRBD1. V dropped 3 bases and J dropped 4; count of bases not matched to a gene: 8. In germline, CDR1 is SGHNT, CDR2 YYREEE (reference sequence). This CDR3 spans 15 amino acids. CDR3 in amino acids: CASSSDRVGADTQYF. CDR3 DNA sequence: TGTGCCAGCAGCTCCGACAGGGTCGGGGCAGATACGCAGTATTTT.

The gene calls are TRBV27 and TRBJ1-5; 7 bases match TRBD1. This CDR3 has 13 amino acids. The V gene end was trimmed by 8 bases and the J gene end by 6 bases; junction bases not matched to a gene: 7. The germline gives CDR1 MNHEY, CDR2 SMNVEV (reference sequence). CDR3 in amino acids: CASGTPGGQPQHF. CDR3 DNA: TGTGCCAGCGGAACCCCAGGGGGTCAGCCCCAGCATTTT.